The source of this T cell receptor beta chain is a study of cytomegalovirus exposure and HLA in healthy donors. Study-wide points: Several top significant clusters appeared, in a later analysis, to be linked to common viral pathogens.

The PCR employed 60 Vbeta primers together with 13 Jbeta primers. The assay was immunoSEQ multiplex PCR, and TCRdb's table has in-frame clones only and misses some. The profile shows roughly 180,000 clones, about 85% of them singletons. Worth noting for this clone: Its target is unknown.

Per germline, CDR1 SNHLY and CDR2 FYNNEI. The CDR3 extends over 15 amino acids. Trimming cost V 8 bases and J 0 bases; bases outside gene matches: 4. The material sequenced was PBMCs. This sequence was found in a boy aged 2 to 9 in good health and CMV-seronegative. The chain uses TRBV2 and TRBJ2-6, with 7 bases identical to TRBD1. The CDR3 DNA is TGTGCCAGCTTGGGACAGCACTCTGGGGCCAACGTCCTGACTTTC. Translation gives CASLGQHSGANVLTF. Drawing the rest from reference TRBV2 and TRBJ2-6, the complete variable domain is EPEVTQTPSHQVTQMGQEVILRCVPISNHLYFYWYRQILGQKVEFLVSFYNNEISEKSEIFDDQFSVERPDGSNFTLKIRSTKLEDSAMYFCASLGQHSGANVLTFGAGSRLTVL.